These T cell receptor beta chains were read from a single sample in a study of CD8 T cells in Susac syndrome. TCRdb fed the immunoSEQ multiplex PCR reads into MiXCR, producing one record per CDR3 protein. The data hold about 300,000 distinct CDR3 sequences, with roughly 94% observed a single time. The sequenced material came from CD4+ T cells from PBMCs. These receptors all come from a human donor with multiple sclerosis. The CDR3 runs from the conserved cysteine through the conserved F or W. The D gene is left open where the match is weak. Clone size is shown for a subset of rows, as once, few, many or a class of expanded clone.

j_call clone_size v_call d_call cdr3_nt cdr3_aa
TRBJ2-7 - TRBV27 - TGTGCCAGCAGTTTATCAATCATGGGGGTACCCTACGAGCAGTACTTC CASSLSIMGVPYEQYF
TRBJ2-7 - TRBV7-8 - TGTGCCAGCAGCTTAGCGAAAATCGGGCTCGGGCGGCAGACCTACGAGCAGTACTTC CASSLAKIGLGRQTYEQYF
TRBJ1-2 - TRBV5-8 - TGTGCCAGCAGCTTGGTCCCTACTGGGGGCTACACCTTC CASSLVPTGGYTF
TRBJ1-5 - TRBV2 TRBD1 TGTGCCAGCAGCCGCCCTACCGGGACAGGGGAATTGAGCAATCAGCCCCAGCATTTT CASSRPTGTGELSNQPQHF
TRBJ2-1 - TRBV30 TRBD2 TGTGCCTTCACAACGCGGTGGCCTAGCGGCCCCGGGAATGAGCAGTTCTTC CAFTTRWPSGPGNEQFF
TRBJ2-2 - TRBV7-8 TRBD2 TGTGCCAGCAGCTTATCGGCTAGCGGGGGGGCGGGCACCGGGGAGCTGTTTTTT CASSLSASGGAGTGELFF
TRBJ1-2 - TRBV14 - TGTGCCAGCAGCCAAGAGCGGGGTTACTATGGCTACACCTTC CASSQERGYYGYTF
TRBJ1-1 - TRBV6-5 - TGTGCCAGCAGTTACATCGGACAGAACACTGAAGCTTTCTTT CASSYIGQNTEAFF
TRBJ2-1 - TRBV7-8 TRBD2 TGTGCCAGCAGCCAAAGTACACAAGCGGGAATCAATGAGCAGTTCTTC CASSQSTQAGINEQFF
TRBJ1-6 - TRBV6-6 - TGTGCCAGCAGCCTGGAGACTCCGGCCCTTAATTCACCCCTCCACTTT CASSLETPALNSPLHF
TRBJ1-2 - TRBV7-2 - TGTGCCAGCAGCTCCGGGTCCTACTATGGCTACACCTTC CASSSGSYYGYTF
TRBJ2-1 - TRBV18 - TGTGCCAGCTCACCCCAGGGGCTAAATGAGCAGTTCTTC CASSPQGLNEQFF
TRBJ2-1 - TRBV5-1 - TGCGCCAGCTCCTGGGCCACGAGCTCCTACAATGAGCAGTTCTTC CASSWATSSYNEQFF
TRBJ2-7 - TRBV27 - TGTGCCAGCAGTACGGACAGCTACGAGCAGTACTTC CASSTDSYEQYF
TRBJ1-5 - TRBV4-1 - TGCGCCAGCAGCCCAGGGGTGGGACTGCGGGGTCAGCCCCAGCATTTT CASSPGVGLRGQPQHF
TRBJ2-1 few TRBV5-1 - TGCGCCAGCAGCCTTGACACGTACAATGAGCAGTTCTTC CASSLDTYNEQFF
TRBJ1-1 once TRBV19 - TGTGCCAGTAGTATGGGGGGGTATAGGGCCACTGAAGCTTTCTTT CASSMGGYRATEAFF
TRBJ2-5 - TRBV3-1 TRBD2 TGTGCCAGCAGCCAAGACCCTAGCGGGGGGCTAGAGACCCAGTACTTC CASSQDPSGGLETQYF
TRBJ2-1 - TRBV20-1 TRBD2 TGCAGTGCTAAACTTCTAGCGGGGGGATACAATGAGCAGTTCTTC CSAKLLAGGYNEQFF
TRBJ1-3 - TRBV7-8 - TGTGCCAGCAGCTTAACCGGGACGACTCCCTCTGGAAACACCATATATTTT CASSLTGTTPSGNTIYF
TRBJ1-3 - TRBV12-3/TRBV12-4 - TGTGCCAGCAGCAAATGGGTAGCCAACTCTGGAAACACCATATATTTT CASSKWVANSGNTIYF
TRBJ2-2 - TRBV9 TRBD1 TGTGCCAGCAGCGCCCTACAGGGGACCGGGGAGCTGTTTTTT CASSALQGTGELFF
TRBJ1-2 - TRBV30 - TGTGCCTGGAGTGTACAGCCAGCGAACTATGGCTACACCTTC CAWSVQPANYGYTF
TRBJ1-5 - TRBV29-1 TRBD1 TGCAGCGTATCCGACAGGGGCGGCAATCAGCCCCAGCATTTT CSVSDRGGNQPQHF
TRBJ2-1 once TRBV7-9 TRBD2 TGTGCCAGCAGCTTAGCGCCCGGGCTAGCGGGACCGGCTAAGAATGAGCAGTTCTTC CASSLAPGLAGPAKNEQFF
TRBJ2-3 - TRBV7-3 - TGTGCCAGCAGCTGGGGAGGCGGCACAGATACGCAGTATTTT CASSWGGGTDTQYF
TRBJ2-5 - TRBV5-1 - TGCGCCAGCAGCCAAGCCTTAGGTGGAGAGACCCAGTACTTC CASSQALGGETQYF
TRBJ2-4 - TRBV28 TRBD2 TGTGCCAGCAGTTTAACTAGCGGGGGGGCCGTAGCCAAAAACATTCAGTACTTC CASSLTSGGAVAKNIQYF